This TCR beta chain is from a study of T-cell memory formation after mild COVID-19. The study's findings and limits: Clones which contracted sat mainly in CM and EM if CD4+, and in EMRA if CD8+. There were some responding clones in pre-infection memory, which suggested that cross-reactive memory had joined.

V gave up 2 bases and J gave up 3 bases; unmatched junction bases: 9. Germline V gives CDR1 MNHNY, CDR2 SVGAGI (reference sequence). The CDR3 spans 17 residues. Notes on this clonotype: Antigen unknown.

5'RACE with constant-segment primers built TCRalpha and TCRbeta cDNA libraries with UMIs. TCRdb redid the calling of the 5' RACE reads with MiXCR, one entry per CDR3 protein. The sample lists hundreds of thousands of distinct CDR3 sequences; over 20% were seen once. This chain links TRBV6-6 with TRBJ1-2; 10 bases agree with TRBD1. The receptor was derived from an adult woman who had mild COVID-19 (a few samples of this study predate the infection). Cell type and time point are not known. What was sequenced was PBMCs or a T cell subset sorted from them (not recorded which). The CDR3 is CASSYDLGTGDDYGYTF. CDR3 nucleotide sequence: TGTGCCAGCAGTTACGATCTGGGGACAGGGGACGACTATGGCTACACCTTC.